This T cell receptor beta chain was sequenced for a study of blood T cell repertoires in COVID-19. Study information: Specimens from acute and convalescent COVID-19 originated in the United States, Italy and Spain. From T cells, B-cell-depleted T cells, or PBMCs came the material, which was cDNA or gDNA.

Germline lookup yields CDR1 SGHNT and CDR2 YYREEE (reference sequence). CDR3 length: 13 amino acids. V was clipped by 2 bases and J by 3 bases; unmatched bases: 2. Original handling: Amplification of reference gene primers provided the estimated nucleated cell counts. The table came from immunoSEQ multiplex PCR; TCRdb's copy has only in-frame clones and leaves some out. Clone size and the V and J calls come from that table; the DNA yielded D and trimming. Altogether under 250,000 clones are present, roughly 80% being singletons, with the ten largest covering about 4.8%. Input material: peripheral blood. V usage is TRBV5-4 and J usage is TRBJ2-7; 7 bases agree with TRBD2. The clonotype originates from a woman in her 70s with acute or convalescent COVID-19. For the CDR3, the DNA is TGTGCCAGCAGCTTTGGCGGGGGCTACGAGCAGTACTTC. As protein: CASSFGGGYEQYF.